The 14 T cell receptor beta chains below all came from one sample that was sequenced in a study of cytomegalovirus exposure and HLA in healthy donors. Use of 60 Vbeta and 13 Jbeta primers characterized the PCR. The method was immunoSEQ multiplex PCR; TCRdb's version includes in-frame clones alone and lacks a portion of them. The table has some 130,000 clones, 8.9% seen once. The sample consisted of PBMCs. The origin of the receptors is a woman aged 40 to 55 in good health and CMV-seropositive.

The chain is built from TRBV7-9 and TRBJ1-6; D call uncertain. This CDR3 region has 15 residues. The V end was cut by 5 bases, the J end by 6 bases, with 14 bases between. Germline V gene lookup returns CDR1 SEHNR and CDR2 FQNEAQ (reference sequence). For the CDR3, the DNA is TGTGCCAGCAGCCCGTGGGAGGGCCTTAATTCACCCCTCCACTTT. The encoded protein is CASSPWEGLNSPLHF. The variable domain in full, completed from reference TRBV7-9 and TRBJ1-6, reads DTGVSQNPRHKITKRGQNVTFRCDPISEHNRLYWYRQTLGQGPEFLTYFQNEAQLEKSRLLSDRFSAERPKGSFSTLEIQRTEQGDSAMYLCASSPWEGLNSPLHFGNGTRLTVT.

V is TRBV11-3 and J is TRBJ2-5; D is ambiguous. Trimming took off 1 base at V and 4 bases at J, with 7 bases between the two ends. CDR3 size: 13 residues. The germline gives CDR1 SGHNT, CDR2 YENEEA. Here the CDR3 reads CASSLVSGETQYF. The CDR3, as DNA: TGTGCCAGCAGCTTAGTCTCAGGAGAGACCCAGTACTTC. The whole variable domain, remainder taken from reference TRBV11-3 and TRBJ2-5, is EAGVVQSPRYKIIEKKQPVAFWCNPISGHNTLYWYLQNLGQGPELLIRYENEEAVDDSQLPKDRFSAERLKGVDSTLKIQPAELGDSAVYLCASSLVSGETQYFGPGTRLLVL.

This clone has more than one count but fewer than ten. CDR3 residues: CASSPATSGGYTDTQYF. As DNA, the CDR3 is TGTGCCAGCAGCCCAGCGACTAGCGGGGGGTACACAGATACGCAGTATTTT. The chain joins TRBV7-9 to TRBJ2-3; 13 nucleotides agree with TRBD2. Germline V lookup: CDR1 SEHNR, CDR2 FQNEAQ (reference sequence). The CDR3 totals 17 residues. J gave up 2 bases and V 5 bases, and 7 bases lay outside the gene matches.

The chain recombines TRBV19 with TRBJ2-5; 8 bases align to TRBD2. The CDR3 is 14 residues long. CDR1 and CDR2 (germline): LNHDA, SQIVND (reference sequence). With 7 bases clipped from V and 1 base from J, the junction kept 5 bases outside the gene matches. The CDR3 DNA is TGTGCCAGTAACCCAGCGGGGGTCCAAGAGACCCAGTACTTC. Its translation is CASNPAGVQETQYF.

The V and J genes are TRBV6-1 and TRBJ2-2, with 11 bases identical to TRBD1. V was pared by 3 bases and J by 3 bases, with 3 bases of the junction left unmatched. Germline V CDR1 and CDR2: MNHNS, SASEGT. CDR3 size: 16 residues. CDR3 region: CASSEGTGGYTGELFF. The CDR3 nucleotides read TGTGCCAGCAGTGAGGGGACAGGGGGGTACACCGGGGAGCTGTTTTTT.

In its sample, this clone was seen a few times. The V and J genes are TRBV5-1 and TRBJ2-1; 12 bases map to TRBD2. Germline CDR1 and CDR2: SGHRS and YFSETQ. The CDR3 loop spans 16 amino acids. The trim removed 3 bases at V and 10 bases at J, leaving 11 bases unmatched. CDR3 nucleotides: TGCGCCAGCAGCTGGCGGCTAGCGGGGGGGAGTTCCGAGCAGTTCTTC. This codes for CASSWRLAGGSSEQFF.

The CDR3 loop reads CASRPGGAYNEQFF. For the CDR3, the DNA is TGTGCCAGTAGGCCCGGGGGGGCCTACAATGAGCAGTTCTTC. The chain combines TRBV19 with TRBJ2-1, with 8 bases aligning to TRBD2. The CDR3 contains 14 residues. V lost 6 bases, J lost 2 bases, and 3 bases stayed unmatched. CDR1 and CDR2 (germline): LNHDA, SQIVND (reference sequence).

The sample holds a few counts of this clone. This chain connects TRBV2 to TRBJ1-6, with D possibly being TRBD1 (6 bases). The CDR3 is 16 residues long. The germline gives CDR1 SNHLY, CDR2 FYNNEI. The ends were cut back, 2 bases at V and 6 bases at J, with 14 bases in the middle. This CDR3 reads CASSESGRGSNSPLHF. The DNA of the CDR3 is TGTGCCAGCAGTGAAAGCGGCAGGGGAAGTAATTCACCCCTCCACTTT.

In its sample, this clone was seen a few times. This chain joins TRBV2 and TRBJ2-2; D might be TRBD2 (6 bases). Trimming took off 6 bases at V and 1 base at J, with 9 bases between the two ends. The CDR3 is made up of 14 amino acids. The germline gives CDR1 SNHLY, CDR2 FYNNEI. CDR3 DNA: TGTGCCAGCAGCCGGGACTTGAACACCGGGGAGCTGTTTTTT. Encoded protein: CASSRDLNTGELFF. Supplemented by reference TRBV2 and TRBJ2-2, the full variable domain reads EPEVTQTPSHQVTQMGQEVILRCVPISNHLYFYWYRQILGQKVEFLVSFYNNEISEKSEIFDDQFSVERPDGSNFTLKIRSTKLEDSAMYFCASSRDLNTGELFFGEGSRLTVL.

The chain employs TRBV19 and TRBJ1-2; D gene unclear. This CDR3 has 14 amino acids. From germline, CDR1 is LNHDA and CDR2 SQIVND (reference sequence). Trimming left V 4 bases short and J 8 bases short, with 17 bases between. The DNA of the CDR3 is TGTGCCAGTAGTAAGGATCGGATCGGGAGCGGCTACACCTTC. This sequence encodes CASSKDRIGSGYTF.

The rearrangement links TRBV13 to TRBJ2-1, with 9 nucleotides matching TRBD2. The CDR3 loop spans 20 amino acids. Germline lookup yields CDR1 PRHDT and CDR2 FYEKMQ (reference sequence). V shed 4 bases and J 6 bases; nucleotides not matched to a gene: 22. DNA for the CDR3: TGTGCCAGCAGCTCCTACATGAGGCGGGGGGGCCGTGTGGCCCCCAATGAGCAGTTCTTC. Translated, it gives CASSSYMRRGGRVAPNEQFF.

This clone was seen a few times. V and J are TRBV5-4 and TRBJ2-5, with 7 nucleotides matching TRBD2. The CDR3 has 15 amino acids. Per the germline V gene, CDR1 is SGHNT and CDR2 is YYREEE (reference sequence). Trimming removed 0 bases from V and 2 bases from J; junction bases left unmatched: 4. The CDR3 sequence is CASSLDWGGQETQYF. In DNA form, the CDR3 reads TGTGCCAGCAGCTTGGACTGGGGAGGGCAAGAGACCCAGTACTTC.

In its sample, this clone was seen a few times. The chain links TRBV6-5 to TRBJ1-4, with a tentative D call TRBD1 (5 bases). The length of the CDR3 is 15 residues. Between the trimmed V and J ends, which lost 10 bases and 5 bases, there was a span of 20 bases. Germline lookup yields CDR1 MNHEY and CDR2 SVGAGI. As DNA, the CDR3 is TGTGCCACCCGTGGGGACGGGAGAAAAAATGAAAAACTGTTTTTT. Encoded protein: CATRGDGRKNEKLFF.

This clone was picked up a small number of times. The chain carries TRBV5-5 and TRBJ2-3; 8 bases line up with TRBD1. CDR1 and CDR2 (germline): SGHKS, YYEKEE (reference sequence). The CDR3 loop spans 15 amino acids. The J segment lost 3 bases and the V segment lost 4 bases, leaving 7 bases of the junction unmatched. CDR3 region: CASSKGGQGTDTQYF. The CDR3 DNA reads TGTGCCAGCAGCAAAGGCGGACAGGGAACAGATACGCAGTATTTT.